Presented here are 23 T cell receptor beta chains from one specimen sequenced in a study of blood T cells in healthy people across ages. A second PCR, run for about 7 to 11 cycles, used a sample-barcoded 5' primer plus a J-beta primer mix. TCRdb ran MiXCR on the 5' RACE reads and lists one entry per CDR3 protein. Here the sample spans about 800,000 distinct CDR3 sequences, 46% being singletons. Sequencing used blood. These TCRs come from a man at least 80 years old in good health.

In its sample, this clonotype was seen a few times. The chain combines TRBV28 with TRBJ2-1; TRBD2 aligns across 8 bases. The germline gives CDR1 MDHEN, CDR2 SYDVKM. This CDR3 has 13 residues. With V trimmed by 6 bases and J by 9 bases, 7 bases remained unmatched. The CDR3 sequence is CASRIPGGGEQFF. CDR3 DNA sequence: TGTGCCAGCAGGATCCCCGGGGGGGGTGAGCAGTTCTTC.

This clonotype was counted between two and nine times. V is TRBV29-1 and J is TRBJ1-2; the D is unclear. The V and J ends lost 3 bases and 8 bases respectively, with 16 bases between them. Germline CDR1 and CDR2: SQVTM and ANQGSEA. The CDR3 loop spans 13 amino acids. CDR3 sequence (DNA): TGCAGCGTTGATCAACAAACCTACGGCGGCTACACCTTC. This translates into CSVDQQTYGGYTF.

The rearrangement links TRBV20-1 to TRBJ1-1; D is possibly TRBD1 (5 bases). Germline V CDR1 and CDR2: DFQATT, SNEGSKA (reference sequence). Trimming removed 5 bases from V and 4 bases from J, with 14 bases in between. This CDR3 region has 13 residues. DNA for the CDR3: TGCAGTGCTCTCTTCAGGGCGGGCACTGAAGCTTTCTTT. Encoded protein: CSALFRAGTEAFF.

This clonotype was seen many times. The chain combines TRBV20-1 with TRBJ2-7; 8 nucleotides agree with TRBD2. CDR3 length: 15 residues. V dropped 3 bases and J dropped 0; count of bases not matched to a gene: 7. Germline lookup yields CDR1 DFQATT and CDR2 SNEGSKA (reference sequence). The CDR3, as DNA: TGCAGTGCTAGTGATAGCGGGAACCCCTCCTACGAGCAGTACTTC. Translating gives CSASDSGNPSYEQYF.

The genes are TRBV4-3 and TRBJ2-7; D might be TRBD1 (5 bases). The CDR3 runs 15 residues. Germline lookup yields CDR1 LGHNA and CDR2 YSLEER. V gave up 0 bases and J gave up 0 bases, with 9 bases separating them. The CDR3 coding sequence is TGCGCCAGCAGCCAAGACAGGGAAAACTCCTACGAGCAGTACTTC. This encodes CASSQDRENSYEQYF.

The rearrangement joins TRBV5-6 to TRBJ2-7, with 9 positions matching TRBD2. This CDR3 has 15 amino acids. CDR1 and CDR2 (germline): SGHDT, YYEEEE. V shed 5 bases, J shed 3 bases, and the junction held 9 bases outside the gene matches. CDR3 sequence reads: CASSFLAGSFYEQYF. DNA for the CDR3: TGTGCCAGCAGTTTTCTAGCGGGATCATTCTACGAGCAGTACTTC.

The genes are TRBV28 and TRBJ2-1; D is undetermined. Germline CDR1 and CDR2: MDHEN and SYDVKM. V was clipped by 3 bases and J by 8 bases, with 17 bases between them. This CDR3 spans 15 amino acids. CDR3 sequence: CASSFVTTSYDEQFF. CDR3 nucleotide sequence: TGTGCCAGCAGTTTTGTCACAACTTCGTACGATGAGCAGTTCTTC.

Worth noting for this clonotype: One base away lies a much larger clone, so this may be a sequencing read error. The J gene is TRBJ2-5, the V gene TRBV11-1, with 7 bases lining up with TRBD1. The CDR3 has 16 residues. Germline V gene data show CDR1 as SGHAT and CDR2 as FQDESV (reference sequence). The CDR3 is CANSLGRQGRMETQYF. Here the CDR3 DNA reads TGTGCCAACAGCTTAGGAAGACAGGGCCGCATGGAGACCCAGTACTTC.

In DNA, the CDR3 is TGCAGTGCTAGAGATACCTCTAACTATGGCTACACCTTC. Protein: CSARDTSNYGYTF. The chain is built from TRBV20-1 and TRBJ1-2; D remains ambiguous. Germline V gene lookup returns CDR1 DFQATT and CDR2 SNEGSKA (reference sequence). This CDR3 is 13 amino acids long. The ends were cut back, 0 bases at V and 0 bases at J, with 5 bases in the middle.

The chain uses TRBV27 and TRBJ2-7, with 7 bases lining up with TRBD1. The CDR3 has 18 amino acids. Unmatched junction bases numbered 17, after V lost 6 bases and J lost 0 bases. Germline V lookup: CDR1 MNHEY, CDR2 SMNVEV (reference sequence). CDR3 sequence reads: CASSPGQRKAFNSYEQYF. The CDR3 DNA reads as TGTGCCAGCAGCCCGGGACAGCGAAAGGCCTTCAACTCCTACGAGCAGTACTTC.

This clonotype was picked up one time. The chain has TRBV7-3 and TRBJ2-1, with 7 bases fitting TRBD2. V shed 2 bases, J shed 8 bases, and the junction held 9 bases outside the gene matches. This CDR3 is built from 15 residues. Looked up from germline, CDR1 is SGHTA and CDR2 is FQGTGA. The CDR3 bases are TGTGCCAGCAGCTTAGCTAGCGGAGTAACGGATGAGCAGTTCTTC. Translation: CASSLASGVTDEQFF.

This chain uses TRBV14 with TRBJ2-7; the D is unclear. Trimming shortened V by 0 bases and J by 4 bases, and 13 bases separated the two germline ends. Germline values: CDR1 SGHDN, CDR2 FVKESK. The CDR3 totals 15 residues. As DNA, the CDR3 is TGTGCCAGCAGCCAAGAGGTTAGAGAACGGTACGAGCAGTACTTC. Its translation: CASSQEVRERYEQYF.

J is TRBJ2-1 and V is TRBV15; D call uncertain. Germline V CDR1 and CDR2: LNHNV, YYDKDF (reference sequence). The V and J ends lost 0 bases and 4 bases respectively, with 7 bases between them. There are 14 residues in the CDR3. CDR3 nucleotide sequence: TGTGCCACCAGCAGAGATGGGGTTTACAATGAGCAGTTCTTC. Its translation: CATSRDGVYNEQFF.

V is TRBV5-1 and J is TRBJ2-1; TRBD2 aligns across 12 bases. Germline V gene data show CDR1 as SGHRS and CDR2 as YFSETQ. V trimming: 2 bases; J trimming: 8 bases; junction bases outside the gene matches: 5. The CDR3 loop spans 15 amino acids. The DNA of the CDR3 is TGCGCCAGCAGCTTCCGACTAGCGGGAGCTCATGAGCAGTTCTTC. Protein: CASSFRLAGAHEQFF. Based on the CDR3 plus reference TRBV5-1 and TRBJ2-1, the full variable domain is KAGVTQTPRYLIKTRGQQVTLSCSPISGHRSVSWYQQTPGQGLQFLFEYFSETQRNKGNFPGRFSGRQFSNSRSEMNVSTLELGDSALYLCASSFRLAGAHEQFFGPGTRLTVL.

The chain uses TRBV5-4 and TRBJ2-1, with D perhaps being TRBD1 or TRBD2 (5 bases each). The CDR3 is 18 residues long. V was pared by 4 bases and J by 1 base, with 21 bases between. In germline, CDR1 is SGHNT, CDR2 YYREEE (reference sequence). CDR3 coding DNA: TGTGCCAGCAGCCAATACCACCGGGACGGAGCGTCCTACAATGAGCAGTTCTTC. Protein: CASSQYHRDGASYNEQFF.

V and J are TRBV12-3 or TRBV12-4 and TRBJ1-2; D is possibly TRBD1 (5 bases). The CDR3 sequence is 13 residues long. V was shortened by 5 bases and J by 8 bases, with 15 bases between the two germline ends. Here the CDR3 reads CASSPAGERGYTF. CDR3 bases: TGTGCCAGCAGTCCAGCGGGGGAAAGAGGCTACACCTTC.

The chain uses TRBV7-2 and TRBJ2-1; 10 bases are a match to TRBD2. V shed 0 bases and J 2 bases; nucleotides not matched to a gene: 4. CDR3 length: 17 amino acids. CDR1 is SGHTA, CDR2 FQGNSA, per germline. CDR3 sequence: CASSLAGTSGTYNEQFF. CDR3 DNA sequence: TGTGCCAGCAGCTTAGCGGGAACTAGCGGGACCTACAATGAGCAGTTCTTC.

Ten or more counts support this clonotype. The CDR3 sequence: CATGRGGDSYNEQFF. The CDR3 DNA sequence: TGTGCCACCGGTCGGGGGGGGGATTCCTACAATGAGCAGTTCTTC. V and J are TRBV10-3 and TRBJ2-1, with 8 bases matching TRBD2. V shed 10 bases and J 1 base; nucleotides not matched to a gene: 9. The CDR3 loop spans 15 amino acids. The germline V gene has CDR1 ENHRY and CDR2 SYGVKD.

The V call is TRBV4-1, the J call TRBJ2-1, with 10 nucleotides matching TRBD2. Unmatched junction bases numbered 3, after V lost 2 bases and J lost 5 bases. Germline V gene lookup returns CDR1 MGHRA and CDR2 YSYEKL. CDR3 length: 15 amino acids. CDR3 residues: CASSQTSGTNNEQFF. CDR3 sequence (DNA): TGCGCCAGCAGCCAAACTAGCGGGACAAACAATGAGCAGTTCTTC.

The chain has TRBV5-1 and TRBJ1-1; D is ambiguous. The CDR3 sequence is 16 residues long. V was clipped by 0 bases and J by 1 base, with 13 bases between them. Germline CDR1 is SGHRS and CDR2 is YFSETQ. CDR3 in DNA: TGCGCCAGCAGCTTGGCGGGTAACAGCCGGAACACTGAAGCTTTCTTT. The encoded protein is CASSLAGNSRNTEAFF.

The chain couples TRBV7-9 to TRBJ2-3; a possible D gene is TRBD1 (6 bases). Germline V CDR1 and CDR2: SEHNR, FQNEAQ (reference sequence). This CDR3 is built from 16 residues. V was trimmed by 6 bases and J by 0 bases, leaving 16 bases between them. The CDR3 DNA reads TGTGCCAGCAGAATTGGGGGACAAGCCAGCACAGATACGCAGTATTTT. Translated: CASRIGGQASTDTQYF.

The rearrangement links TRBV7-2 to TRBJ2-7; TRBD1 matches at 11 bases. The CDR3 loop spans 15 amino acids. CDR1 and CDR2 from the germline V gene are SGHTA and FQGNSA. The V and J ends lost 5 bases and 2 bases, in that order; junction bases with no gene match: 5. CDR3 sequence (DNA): TGTGCCAGCAGCCTCGGGGACAGGGGGACCTACGAGCAGTACTTC. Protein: CASSLGDRGTYEQYF.

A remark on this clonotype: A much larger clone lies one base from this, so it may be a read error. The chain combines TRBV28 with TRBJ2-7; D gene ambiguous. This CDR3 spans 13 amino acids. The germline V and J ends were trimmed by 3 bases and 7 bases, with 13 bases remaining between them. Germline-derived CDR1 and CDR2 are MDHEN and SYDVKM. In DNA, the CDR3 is TGTGCCAGCAGTTTGCTCTCGGGCGGAGAGCAGTACTTC. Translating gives CASSLLSGGEQYF.